These 23 T cell receptor beta chains were sequenced from one sample in a study of PD-L1 blockade in urothelial cancer. Using immunoSEQ multiplex PCR, the repertoire was profiled, and TCRdb retains in-frame clones only, with some absent. The sample has more than 90,000 clones, more than 85% seen once. This sample's time point: peripheral blood 6 weeks after treatment start. The sequencing here drew on PBMCs, taken around atezolizumab (anti-PD-L1) treatment. The receptors stem from a man in his 60s with urothelial cancer.

The chain couples TRBV4-3 to TRBJ1-1; TRBD1 might be the D (6 bases). The germline V gene encodes CDR1 LGHNA and CDR2 YSLEER. Trimming pared 1 base from V and 1 base from J, leaving 13 bases between. This CDR3 is 16 amino acids long. CDR3 nucleotide sequence: TGCGCCAGCAGCCAAGCGGGGACATTACAGAACACTGAAGCTTTCTTT. Encoded protein: CASSQAGTLQNTEAFF.

This clone was recorded once. The CDR3 sequence: CASSPRSNEQFF. CDR3 sequence (DNA): TGTGCCAGCAGTCCGAGATCCAATGAGCAGTTCTTC. This sequence joins TRBV6-1 and TRBJ2-1, with D unresolved. V lost 5 bases to trimming and J lost 6 bases, with 8 bases between them. Germline CDR1 reads MNHNS; CDR2 reads SASEGT. The CDR3 is 12 amino acids.

This chain connects TRBV6-1 to TRBJ2-1; D is perhaps TRBD2 (5 bases). Germline V CDR1 and CDR2: MNHNS, SASEGT. This CDR3 spans 15 amino acids. V shed 2 bases and J shed 5 bases, with 13 bases lying between them. For the CDR3, the DNA is TGTGCCAGCAGTGAATTGAGGGTTCAGGACAATGAGCAGTTCTTC. Its translation: CASSELRVQDNEQFF.

The chain links TRBV6-4 to TRBJ2-3, with 9 bases matching TRBD1. The CDR3 length is 13 residues. CDR1 and CDR2 (germline): MRHNA, SNTAGT. With V trimmed by 2 bases and J by 9 bases, 3 bases remained unmatched. The CDR3 sequence: CASSDAGTGTQYF. In DNA form, the CDR3 reads TGTGCCAGCAGTGACGCCGGGACAGGGACGCAGTATTTT.

The chain uses TRBV11-2 and TRBJ1-6; the match to TRBD1 covers 7 bases. Trimming removed 5 bases from V and 12 bases from J; junction bases left unmatched: 13. The CDR3 has 15 amino acids. Per germline, CDR1 SGHAT and CDR2 FQNNGV. The CDR3 here is CASSRDATGSEPLHF. The DNA for the CDR3 is TGTGCCAGCAGCCGGGATGCGACAGGGTCGGAACCCCTCCACTTT.

The chain is built from TRBV29-1 and TRBJ2-1; the match to TRBD2 covers 11 bases. V was pared by 4 bases and J by 6 bases, with 14 bases of the junction left unmatched. The CDR3 totals 17 residues. Per the germline V gene, CDR1 is SQVTM and CDR2 is ANQGSEA. CDR3: CSVGYLLAGVVGNEQFF. The DNA for the CDR3 is TGCAGCGTTGGCTATTTACTAGCGGGAGTTGTTGGCAATGAGCAGTTCTTC.

This clone was recorded once. The chain carries TRBV25-1 and TRBJ2-5; D remains ambiguous. The CDR3 contains 14 residues. Germline CDR1 is MGHDK and CDR2 is SYGVNS. V lost 2 bases, J lost 0 bases, and 7 bases lay in between. The CDR3 region is CASSENHYQETQYF. The CDR3 DNA reads as TGTGCCAGCAGTGAAAACCACTACCAAGAGACCCAGTACTTC.

This CDR3 reads CASSYPIRENNQPQHF. CDR3 in DNA: TGTGCCAGCAGTTATCCGATCCGGGAGAATAATCAGCCCCAGCATTTT. The chain links TRBV6-5 to TRBJ1-5; no definite D call. From germline, CDR1 is MNHEY and CDR2 SVGAGI. The CDR3 runs to 16 residues. V shed 3 bases and J shed 4 bases, with 16 bases lying between them.

The chain employs TRBV18 and TRBJ2-5; 7 bases are a match to TRBD2. Per the germline V gene, CDR1 is KGHSH and CDR2 is LQKENI. Germline trimming cut 6 bases from V and 4 bases from J; bases unmatched to any gene: 2. The CDR3 has 12 residues. The CDR3 region has the DNA TGTGCCAGCTCGGCGGGAGTAGAGACCCAGTACTTC. As protein: CASSAGVETQYF.

V gene TRBV19 combines with J gene TRBJ1-2; 7 bases match TRBD1. V was pared by 7 bases and J by 3 bases, with 8 bases of the junction left unmatched. In germline, CDR1 is LNHDA, CDR2 SQIVND (reference sequence). CDR3 length: 14 residues. As DNA, the CDR3 is TGTGCCAGTAATCCAGTTGGACAGGACTATGGCTACACCTTC. This translates into CASNPVGQDYGYTF. The full variable domain, with the rest looked up from reference TRBV19 and TRBJ1-2, is DGGITQSPKYLFRKEGQNVTLSCEQNLNHDAMYWYRQDPGQGLRLIYYSQIVNDFQKGDIAEGYSVSREKKESFPLTVTSAQKNPTAFYLCASNPVGQDYGYTFGSGTRLTVV.

The chain is built from TRBV28 and TRBJ2-7; no clear D gene. This CDR3 has 14 residues. Trimming pared 4 bases from V and 3 bases from J, leaving 13 bases between. From germline, CDR1 is MDHEN and CDR2 SYDVKM. DNA for the CDR3: TGTGCCAGCAGTTCCCAGACCGGAGTCTACGAGCAGTACTTC. Translation: CASSSQTGVYEQYF.

This chain links TRBV10-2 with TRBJ2-3, with 15 bases identical to TRBD2. After removal of 0 bases from V and 2 bases from J, the junction contained 6 bases not matched to a gene. CDR1 and CDR2 (germline): WSHSY, SAAADI. The CDR3 contains 19 residues. For the CDR3, the DNA is TGCGCCAGCAGTGAGTCGGGACTAGCGGGAGGCTTCCCCACAGATACGCAGTATTTT. As protein: CASSESGLAGGFPTDTQYF.

V usage is TRBV5-1 and J usage is TRBJ1-2; possibly TRBD1 for D (5 bases). The CDR3 has 14 amino acids. CDR1 and CDR2 from the germline V gene are SGHRS and YFSETQ. Trimming removed 4 bases at V and 3 bases at J, with 13 bases between. The CDR3, as DNA: TGCGCCAGCAGCATTATCCCGGGGGACTATGGCTACACCTTC. It encodes CASSIIPGDYGYTF.

The genes are TRBV12-5 and TRBJ2-5, with a tentative D call TRBD1 (6 bases). The CDR3 covers 13 residues. V was clipped by 1 base and J by 3 bases, with 6 bases between them. From germline, CDR1 is LGHNT and CDR2 FRNRAP. CDR3 residues: CASGLGTEETQYF. Here the CDR3 DNA reads TGTGCTAGTGGTTTGGGGACAGAAGAGACCCAGTACTTC.

The rearrangement uses TRBV9 and TRBJ2-3, with a weak D call TRBD2 (5 bases). From germline, CDR1 is SGDLS and CDR2 YYNGEE. The CDR3 consists of 18 residues. Trimming took off 0 bases at V and 2 bases at J, with 19 bases between the two ends. The CDR3 spells CASSVDRRRVLPTDTQYF. Written as DNA, the CDR3 is TGTGCCAGCAGCGTAGATCGGCGGCGGGTACTACCCACAGATACGCAGTATTTT.

The chain joins TRBV5-1 to TRBJ1-1; 7 bases align to TRBD1. The CDR3 runs 13 residues. V was clipped by 4 bases and J by 9 bases; unmatched bases: 9. Germline loops: CDR1 SGHRS, CDR2 YFSETQ. The CDR3 is CASSQEQGRKAFF. For the CDR3, the DNA is TGCGCCAGCAGCCAGGAACAGGGGAGAAAAGCTTTCTTT.

The V gene is TRBV10-2, the J gene TRBJ2-4; 9 bases line up with TRBD1. The length of the CDR3 is 17 residues. Germline CDR1 is WSHSY and CDR2 is SAAADI. Trimming took 6 bases from V and 0 from J; bases not matched to a gene: 9. CDR3 DNA: TGCGCCAGCAGACAAACCGGGACAGGGCTAGCCAAAAACATTCAGTACTTC. It specifies CASRQTGTGLAKNIQYF.

V and J are TRBV7-9 and TRBJ2-2, with D possibly matching TRBD2 (5 bases). This CDR3 has 16 amino acids. The germline V gene encodes CDR1 SEHNR and CDR2 FQNEAQ (reference sequence). The germline V and J ends were trimmed by 4 bases and 3 bases, with 15 bases remaining between them. The CDR3 DNA reads TGTGCCAGCAGCTCCCTGGGGAAGAGGGACACCGGGGAGCTGTTTTTT. Translation gives CASSSLGKRDTGELFF.

The chain recombines TRBV4-1 with TRBJ2-1; D perhaps matches TRBD2 (6 bases). The length of the CDR3 is 15 residues. V was trimmed by 3 bases and J by 0 bases, leaving 9 bases between them. Looked up from germline, CDR1 is MGHRA and CDR2 is YSYEKL. CDR3 sequence reads: CASSHSGSSYNEQFF. CDR3 nucleotides: TGCGCCAGCAGCCATAGCGGTAGCTCCTACAATGAGCAGTTCTTC.

The rearrangement links TRBV5-4 to TRBJ2-3; D might be TRBD2 (7 bases). Per germline, CDR1 SGHNT and CDR2 YYREEE (reference sequence). Trimming shortened V by 1 base and J by 4 bases, and 13 bases separated the two germline ends. The CDR3 extends over 15 amino acids. CDR3 coding DNA: TGTGCCAGCAGCTTGTGGGGGGGCATCCCAGATACGCAGTATTTT. Translated, it gives CASSLWGGIPDTQYF. Drawing the rest from reference TRBV5-4 and TRBJ2-3, the complete variable domain is ETGVTQSPTHLIKTRGQQVTLRCSSQSGHNTVSWYQQALGQGPQFIFQYYREEENGRGNFPPRFSGLQFPNYSSELNVNALELDDSALYLCASSLWGGIPDTQYFGPGTRLTVL.

V is TRBV5-1 and J is TRBJ1-5; D gene ambiguous. From germline, CDR1 is SGHRS and CDR2 YFSETQ. The CDR3 runs to 13 residues. Trimming took 0 bases from V and 9 from J, leaving 10 bases between them. CDR3: CASSLDDAGPQHF. In nucleotides, the CDR3 is TGCGCCAGCAGCTTGGACGATGCGGGGCCCCAGCATTTT.

V and J are TRBV30 and TRBJ2-1, with 12 bases matching TRBD2. Germline values: CDR1 GTSNPN, CDR2 SVGIG (reference sequence). This CDR3 has 15 residues. V lost 2 bases, J lost 4 bases, and 3 bases stayed unmatched. In nucleotides, the CDR3 is TGTGCCTGGAGTAGACTAGCGGGAGCTTACAATGAGCAGTTCTTC. Protein: CAWSRLAGAYNEQFF.

This chain uses TRBV28 with TRBJ2-3; no reliable D call. There are 15 residues in the CDR3. The V and J ends lost 3 bases and 0 bases respectively, with 10 bases between them. Germline assignment: CDR1 MDHEN and CDR2 SYDVKM. CDR3 in amino acids: CASSFFRGSTDTQYF. The CDR3 nucleotides are TGTGCCAGCAGTTTCTTCAGAGGAAGCACAGATACGCAGTATTTT.